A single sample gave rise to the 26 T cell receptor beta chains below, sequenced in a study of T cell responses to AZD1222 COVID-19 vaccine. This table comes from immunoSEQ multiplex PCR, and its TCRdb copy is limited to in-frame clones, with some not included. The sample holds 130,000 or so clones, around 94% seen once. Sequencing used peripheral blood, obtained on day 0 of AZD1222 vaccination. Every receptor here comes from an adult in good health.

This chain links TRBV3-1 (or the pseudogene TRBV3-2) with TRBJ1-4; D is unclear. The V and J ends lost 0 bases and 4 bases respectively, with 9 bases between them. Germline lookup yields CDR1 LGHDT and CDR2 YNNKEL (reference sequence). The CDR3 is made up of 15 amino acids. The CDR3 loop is CASSQDRAGNEKLFF. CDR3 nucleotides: TGTGCCAGCAGCCAAGATCGGGCAGGTAATGAAAAACTGTTTTTT.

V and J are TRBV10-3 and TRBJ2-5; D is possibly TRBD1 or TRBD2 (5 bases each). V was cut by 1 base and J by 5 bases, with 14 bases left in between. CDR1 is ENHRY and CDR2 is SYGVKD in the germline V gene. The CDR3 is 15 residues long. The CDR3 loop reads CAISEWGIGTETQYF. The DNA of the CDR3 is TGTGCCATCAGTGAGTGGGGTATAGGGACGGAGACCCAGTACTTC.

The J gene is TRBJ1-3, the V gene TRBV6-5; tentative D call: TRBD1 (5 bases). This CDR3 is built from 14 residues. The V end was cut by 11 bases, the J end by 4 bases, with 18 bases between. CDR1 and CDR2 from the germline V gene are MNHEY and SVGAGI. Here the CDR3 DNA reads TGTGCCGCCGGGGGGTCTATCGCAGGAAACACCATATATTTT. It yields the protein CAAGGSIAGNTIYF.

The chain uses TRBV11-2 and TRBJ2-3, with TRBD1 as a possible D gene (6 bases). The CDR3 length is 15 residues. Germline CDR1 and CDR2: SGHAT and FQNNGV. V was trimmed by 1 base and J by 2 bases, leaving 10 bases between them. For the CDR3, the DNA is TGTGCCAGCAGCTTAGGCCACAGGGTCACAGATACGCAGTATTTT. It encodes CASSLGHRVTDTQYF.

The CDR3 DNA sequence: TGTGCCAGCAGCTTCAGAGGCACTGGGGGAGCTTTCTTT. As protein: CASSFRGTGGAFF. The V and J genes are TRBV13 and TRBJ1-1; D might be TRBD1 (5 bases). Germline V gene sequence: CDR1 PRHDT, CDR2 FYEKMQ (reference sequence). CDR3 length: 13 residues. V lost 3 bases and J 10 bases, leaving 15 bases between the germline ends.

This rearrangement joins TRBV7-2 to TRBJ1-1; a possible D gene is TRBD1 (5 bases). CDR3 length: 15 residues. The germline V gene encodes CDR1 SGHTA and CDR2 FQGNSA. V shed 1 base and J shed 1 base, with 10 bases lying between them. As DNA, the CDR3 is TGTGCCAGCAGCTTAGAGATGGGACCGAACACTGAAGCTTTCTTT. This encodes CASSLEMGPNTEAFF.

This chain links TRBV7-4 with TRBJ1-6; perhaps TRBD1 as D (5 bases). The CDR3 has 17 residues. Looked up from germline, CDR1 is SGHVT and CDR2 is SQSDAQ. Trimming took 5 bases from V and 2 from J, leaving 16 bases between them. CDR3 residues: CASSLLGPSTYNSPLHF. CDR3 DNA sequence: TGTGCCAGCAGCCTACTGGGACCGTCGACCTATAATTCACCCCTCCACTTT. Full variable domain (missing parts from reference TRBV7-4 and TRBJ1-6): GAGVSQSPRYKVAKRGRDVALRCDSISGHVTLYWYRQTLGQGSEVLTYSQSDAQRDKSGRPSGRFSAERPERSVSTLKIQRTEQGDSAVYLCASSLLGPSTYNSPLHFGNGTRLTVT.

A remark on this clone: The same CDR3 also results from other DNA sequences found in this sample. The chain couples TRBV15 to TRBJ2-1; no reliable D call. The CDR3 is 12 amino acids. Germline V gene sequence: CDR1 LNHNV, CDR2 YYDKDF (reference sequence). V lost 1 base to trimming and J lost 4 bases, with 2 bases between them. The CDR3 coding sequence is TGTGCCACCAGCAGAGGGTACAATGAGCAGTTCTTC. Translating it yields CATSRGYNEQFF.

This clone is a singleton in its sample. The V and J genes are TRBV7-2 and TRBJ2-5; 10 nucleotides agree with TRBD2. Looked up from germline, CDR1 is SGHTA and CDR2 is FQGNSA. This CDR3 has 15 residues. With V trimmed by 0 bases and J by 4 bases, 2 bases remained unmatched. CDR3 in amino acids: CASSLAAGGLETQYF. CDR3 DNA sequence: TGTGCCAGCAGCTTAGCAGCGGGAGGGCTAGAGACCCAGTACTTC.

CDR3: CASSHPGLAGRAKNIQYF. CDR3 coding DNA: TGTGCCAGCAGCCATCCGGGACTAGCGGGGAGGGCCAAAAACATTCAGTACTTC. This rearrangement joins TRBV3-1 (or the pseudogene TRBV3-2) to TRBJ2-4; TRBD2 agrees at 13 bases. CDR1 LGHDT and CDR2 YNNKEL come from the germline V gene (reference sequence). Germline trimming cut 3 bases from V and 1 base from J; bases unmatched to any gene: 6. There are 18 residues in the CDR3.

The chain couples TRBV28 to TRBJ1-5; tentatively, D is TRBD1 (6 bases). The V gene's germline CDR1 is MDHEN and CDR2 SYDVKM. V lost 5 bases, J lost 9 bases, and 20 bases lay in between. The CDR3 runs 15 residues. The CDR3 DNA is TGTGCCAGCAGTCCCAGGGGCGGGCCGAGGTGGCCCCAGCATTTT. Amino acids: CASSPRGGPRWPQHF.

In DNA, the CDR3 is TGTGCCAGCAGCTTGGCCGTAGCGGTGGGGAGCAATCAGCCCCAGCATTTT. Protein sequence: CASSLAVAVGSNQPQHF. V usage is TRBV5-8 and J usage is TRBJ1-5; D gene uncertain. Trimming removed 0 bases at V and 1 base at J, with 14 bases between. The CDR3 is made up of 17 amino acids. The V gene's germline CDR1 is SGHTS and CDR2 YDEGEE.

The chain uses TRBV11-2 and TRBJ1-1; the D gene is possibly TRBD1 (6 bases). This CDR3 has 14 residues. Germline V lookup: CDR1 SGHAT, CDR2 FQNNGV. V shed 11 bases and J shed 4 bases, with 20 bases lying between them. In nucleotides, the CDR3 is TGTGCCGATGGGGCTGGGGGCCCCAGCACTGAAGCTTTCTTT. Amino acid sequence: CADGAGGPSTEAFF. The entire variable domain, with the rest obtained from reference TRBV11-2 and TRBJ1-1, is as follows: EAGVAQSPRYKIIEKRQSVAFWCNPISGHATLYWYQQILGQGPKLLIQFQNNGVVDDSQLPKDRFSAERLKGVDSTLKIQPAKLEDSAVYLCADGAGGPSTEAFFGQGTRLTVV.

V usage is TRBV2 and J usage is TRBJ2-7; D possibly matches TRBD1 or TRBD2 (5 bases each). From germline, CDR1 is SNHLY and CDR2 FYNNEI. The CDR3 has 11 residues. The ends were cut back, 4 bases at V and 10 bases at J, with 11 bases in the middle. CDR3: CASSVERDQYF. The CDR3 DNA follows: TGTGCCAGCAGTGTAGAGAGGGACCAGTACTTC. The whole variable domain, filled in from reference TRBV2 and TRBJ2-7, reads EPEVTQTPSHQVTQMGQEVILRCVPISNHLYFYWYRQILGQKVEFLVSFYNNEISEKSEIFDDQFSVERPDGSNFTLKIRSTKLEDSAMYFCASSVERDQYFGPGTRLTVT.

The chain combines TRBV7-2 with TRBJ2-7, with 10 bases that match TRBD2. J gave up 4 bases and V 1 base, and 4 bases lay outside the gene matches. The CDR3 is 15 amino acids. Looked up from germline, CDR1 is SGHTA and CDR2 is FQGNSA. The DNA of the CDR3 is TGTGCCAGCAGCTTAGGGACTAGCGGTACATACGAGCAGTACTTC. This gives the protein CASSLGTSGTYEQYF.

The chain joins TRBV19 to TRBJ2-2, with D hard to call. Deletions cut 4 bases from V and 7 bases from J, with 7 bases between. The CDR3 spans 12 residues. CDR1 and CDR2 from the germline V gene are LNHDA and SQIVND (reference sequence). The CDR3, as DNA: TGTGCCAGTAGTAGAGGCTACGGGGAGCTGTTTTTT. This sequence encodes CASSRGYGELFF.

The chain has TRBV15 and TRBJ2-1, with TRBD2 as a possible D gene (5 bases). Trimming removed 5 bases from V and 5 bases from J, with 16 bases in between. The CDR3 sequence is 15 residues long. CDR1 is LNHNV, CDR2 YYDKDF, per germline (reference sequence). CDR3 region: CATSLKLAVNNEQFF. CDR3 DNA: TGTGCCACCAGCTTGAAGCTAGCTGTTAACAATGAGCAGTTCTTC.

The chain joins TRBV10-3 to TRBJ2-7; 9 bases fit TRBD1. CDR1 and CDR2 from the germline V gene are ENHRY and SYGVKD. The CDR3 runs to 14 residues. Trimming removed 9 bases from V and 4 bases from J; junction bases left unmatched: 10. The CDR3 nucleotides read TGTGCCATGGGCGGGGGACAGGGTCCATACGAGCAGTACTTC. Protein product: CAMGGGQGPYEQYF.

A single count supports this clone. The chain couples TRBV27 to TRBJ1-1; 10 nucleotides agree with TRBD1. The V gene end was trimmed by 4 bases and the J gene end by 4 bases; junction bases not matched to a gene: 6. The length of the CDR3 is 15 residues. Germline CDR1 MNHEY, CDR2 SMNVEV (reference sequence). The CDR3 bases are TGTGCCAGCAGTTGGGACAGGGGAGTAGGCACTGAAGCTTTCTTT. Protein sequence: CASSWDRGVGTEAFF.

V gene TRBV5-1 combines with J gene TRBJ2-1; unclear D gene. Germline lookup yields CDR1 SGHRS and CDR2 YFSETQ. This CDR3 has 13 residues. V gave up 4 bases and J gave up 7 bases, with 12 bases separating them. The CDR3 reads CASSPPMGNEQFF. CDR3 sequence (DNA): TGCGCCAGCAGCCCCCCCATGGGGAATGAGCAGTTCTTC. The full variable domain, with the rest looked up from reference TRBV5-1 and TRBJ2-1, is KAGVTQTPRYLIKTRGQQVTLSCSPISGHRSVSWYQQTPGQGLQFLFEYFSETQRNKGNFPGRFSGRQFSNSRSEMNVSTLELGDSALYLCASSPPMGNEQFFGPGTRLTVL.

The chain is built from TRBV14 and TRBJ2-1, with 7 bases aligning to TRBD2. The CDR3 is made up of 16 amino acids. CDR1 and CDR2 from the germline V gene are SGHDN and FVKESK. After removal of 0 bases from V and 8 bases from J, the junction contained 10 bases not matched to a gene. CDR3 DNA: TGTGCCAGCAGCCAAGATATGGCGGGAGATCGCGATGAGCAGTTCTTC. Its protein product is CASSQDMAGDRDEQFF.

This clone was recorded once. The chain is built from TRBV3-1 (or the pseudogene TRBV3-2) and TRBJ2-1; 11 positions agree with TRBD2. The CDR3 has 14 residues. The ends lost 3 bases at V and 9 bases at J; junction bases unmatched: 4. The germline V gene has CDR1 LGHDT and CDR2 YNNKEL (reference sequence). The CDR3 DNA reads TGTGCCAGCAGCCATAGCGGGAGGGCCTCTGAGCAGTTCTTC. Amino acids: CASSHSGRASEQFF.

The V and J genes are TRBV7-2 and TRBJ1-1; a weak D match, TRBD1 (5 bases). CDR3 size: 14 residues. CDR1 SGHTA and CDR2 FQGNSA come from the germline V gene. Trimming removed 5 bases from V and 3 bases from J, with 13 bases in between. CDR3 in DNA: TGTGCCAGCAGCGAAACCGGGGGATACACTGAAGCTTTCTTT. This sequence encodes CASSETGGYTEAFF.

The CDR3 region is CASRSDLGAGNNEQFF. DNA of the CDR3: TGTGCCAGTAGGTCAGATTTGGGAGCGGGGAACAATGAGCAGTTCTTC. The chain recombines TRBV19 with TRBJ2-1; 7 bases are a match to TRBD2. Trimming took 6 bases from V and 5 from J; bases not matched to a gene: 13. Germline CDR1 is LNHDA and CDR2 is SQIVND (reference sequence). The CDR3 covers 16 residues.

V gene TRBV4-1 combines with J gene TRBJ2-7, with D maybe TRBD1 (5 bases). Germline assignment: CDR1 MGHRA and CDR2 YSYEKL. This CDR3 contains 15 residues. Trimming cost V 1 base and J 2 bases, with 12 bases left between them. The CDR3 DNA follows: TGCGCCAGCAGCCAAGTCCCCAGGGTACCCTACGAGCAGTACTTC. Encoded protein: CASSQVPRVPYEQYF.

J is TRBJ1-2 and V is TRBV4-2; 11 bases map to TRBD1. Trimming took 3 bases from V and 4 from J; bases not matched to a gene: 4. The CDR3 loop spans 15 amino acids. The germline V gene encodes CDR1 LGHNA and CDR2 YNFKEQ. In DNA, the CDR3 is TGTGCCAGCAGCCAGGGACAGGGGGTCGGCTATGGCTACACCTTC. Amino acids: CASSQGQGVGYGYTF.